The 7 T cell receptor beta chains listed next were all sequenced from one sample in a study of blood T cell repertoires in COVID-19. Libraries were prepared by immunoSEQ multiplex PCR; TCRdb keeps only in-frame clonotypes and omits some of them. The sample yields over 70,000 clones, more than 70% seen once. Specimen: peripheral blood. The receptors come from a woman of 80 years or more with acute or convalescent COVID-19.

The genes are TRBV7-2 and TRBJ2-7, with a weak D call TRBD1 (6 bases). The CDR3 sequence is 15 residues long. V was trimmed by 5 bases and J by 2 bases, leaving 16 bases between them. Germline V gives CDR1 SGHTA, CDR2 FQGNSA. This chain's CDR3 is CASSQDPGHTYEQYF. The CDR3 coding sequence is TGTGCCAGCAGCCAGGATCCGGGACATACCTACGAGCAGTACTTC.

The genes are TRBV5-4 and TRBJ1-2; 8 bases line up with TRBD1. V dropped 4 bases and J dropped 4; count of bases not matched to a gene: 12. Germline values: CDR1 SGHNT, CDR2 YYREEE (reference sequence). This CDR3 has 16 amino acids. The CDR3 is CASSAPNRGSSYGYTF. The CDR3 DNA sequence: TGTGCCAGCAGCGCACCCAACAGGGGGTCAAGCTATGGCTACACCTTC.

This chain uses TRBV5-1 with TRBJ2-2, with 9 bases fitting TRBD1. V gave up 4 bases and J gave up 5 bases; unmatched junction bases: 6. CDR1 and CDR2 (germline): SGHRS, YFSETQ. The CDR3 has 15 amino acids. CDR3 residues: CASSRGQGRTGELFF. The CDR3 bases are TGCGCCAGCAGCCGAGGACAGGGGAGAACCGGGGAGCTGTTTTTT.

This CDR3 is CASSQLDQNEQFF. The CDR3 DNA sequence: TGTGCCAGCAGCCAACTAGATCAAAATGAGCAGTTCTTC. The V call is TRBV11-1, the J call TRBJ2-1; TRBD2 is a possible D gene (5 bases). This CDR3 has 13 amino acids. The germline CDR1 and CDR2 sequences are SGHAT and FQDESV (reference sequence). Trimming took 5 bases from V and 7 from J, leaving 12 bases between them.

This chain connects TRBV5-1 to TRBJ2-3, with TRBD2 matching over 11 bases. The CDR3 runs 16 residues. The V segment lost 5 bases and the J segment 6 bases; nucleotides outside the gene matches: 11. The germline CDR1 and CDR2 sequences are SGHRS and YFSETQ. In DNA form, the CDR3 reads TGCGCCAGCAGGTCGTTACTAGCGGGAGAGTCGGATACGCAGTATTTT. Protein product: CASRSLLAGESDTQYF. Full variable domain (missing parts from reference TRBV5-1 and TRBJ2-3): KAGVTQTPRYLIKTRGQQVTLSCSPISGHRSVSWYQQTPGQGLQFLFEYFSETQRNKGNFPGRFSGRQFSNSRSEMNVSTLELGDSALYLCASRSLLAGESDTQYFGPGTRLTVL.

The gene calls are TRBV5-6 and TRBJ2-5; tentative D call: TRBD2 (6 bases). Per the germline V gene, CDR1 is SGHDT and CDR2 is YYEEEE. There are 13 residues in the CDR3. V lost 3 bases, J lost 5 bases, and 11 bases lay in between. CDR3 sequence reads: CASSSTRRETQYF. The CDR3 coding sequence is TGTGCCAGCAGCTCGACTAGAAGGGAGACCCAGTACTTC.

The chain uses TRBV30 and TRBJ2-7; 7 nucleotides agree with TRBD2. The CDR3 runs to 12 residues. J was trimmed by 6 bases and V by 5 bases; bases with no gene match: 7. Per the germline V gene, CDR1 is GTSNPN and CDR2 is SVGIG (reference sequence). CDR3 DNA sequence: TGTGCCTGGTCCGGGGGGACGGGCGAGCAGTACTTC. Translation gives CAWSGGTGEQYF.